Detailed here is one T cell receptor (beta chain). Antigen: not known. These data belong to a study of naive and memory T cell subsets. Whole-study results and caveats: There was no ground truth to check naive and memory subset results. RNA-based TCR counts may shift with T cell activation and differentiation.

The ends were cut back, 1 base at V and 7 bases at J, with 10 bases in the middle. The germline V gene encodes CDR1 MNHNY and CDR2 SVGAGI (reference sequence). There are 13 residues in the CDR3. Four subsets defined by CD45RA and CD27 were sorted after CD3, CD4, CD8 and live/dead staining. The beta constant-region primer was an equimolar mix of two oligonucleotides covering TRBC1 and TRBC2. Four rounds of PCR amplified the ligated cDNA using nested alpha and beta constant-region primers plus SP2. TCRdb independently ran MiXCR on the UMI-ligation and nested PCR reads; one entry per CDR3 protein. This sample has roughly 130,000 distinct CDR3 sequences, with 36% found just once.

This TCR was sampled from a human donor in good health. The genes are TRBV6-6 and TRBJ1-1; D remains unclear. Sequencing input: central memory CD4+ T cells from blood. CDR3 sequence (DNA): TGTGCCAGCAGTTACTACGGCCGGGATGAAGCTTTCTTT. It specifies CASSYYGRDEAFF.